This is a list of T cell receptor beta chains from one sample in a study of cytomegalovirus exposure and HLA in healthy donors. TCRdb's copy holds only in-frame clones and misses some; the assay was immunoSEQ multiplex PCR. The data contain approximately 200,000 clones, about 81% of them singletons. Material for sequencing was PBMCs. The receptors come from a woman between 18 and 29 years old in good health and CMV-seropositive. Each CDR3 is given with its conserved first and last residue. The D gene is left open where the match is weak. Only part of the rows carry a size: once, few, many, or a class if the clone is expanded.

clone_size j_call v_call d_call cdr3_nt cdr3_aa
- TRBJ1-2 TRBV28 - TGTGCCAGCAGTTTAATCTCCAGAAACTATGGCTACACCTTC CASSLISRNYGYTF
- TRBJ2-3 TRBV13 - TGTGCCAGCAGCTCCGGGACAGATACGCAGTATTTT CASSSGTDTQYF
- TRBJ2-2 TRBV30 TRBD2 TGTGCCTGGAGTGACGGGGGGATCGGCCCTCAGGAACACCGGGGAGCTGTTTTT CAWSDGGIGPQEHRGAVF
- TRBJ2-2 TRBV11-3 - TGTGCCAGCAGCTTGTACAGCACCGGGGAGCTGTTTTTT CASSLYSTGELFF
- TRBJ2-5 TRBV2 - TGTGCCAGCAGCGAACAGCGTCTTCAAGAGACCCAGTACTTC CASSEQRLQETQYF
- TRBJ2-3 TRBV27 - TGTGCCAGCAGGCAGCCGGGAGCCCTCCCAGATACGCAGTATTTT CASRQPGALPDTQYF
- TRBJ1-6 TRBV5-1 - TGCGCCAGCAGCAGTCAGTCCCCTCACAGGGACTATAATTCACCCCTCCACTTT CASSSQSPHRDYNSPLHF
- TRBJ1-1 TRBV6-5 - TGTGCCAGCGAGTTACAGGGCACCTCTCTAGCTTTCTTT CASELQGTSLAFF
few TRBJ1-1 TRBV6-1 - TGTGCCAGCAGGCCGACAGCAAACACTGAAGCTTTCTTT CASRPTANTEAFF
- TRBJ1-2 TRBV10-3 TRBD1 TGTGCCATCAGCGGGGACAGGGGGGACTATGGCTACACCTTC CAISGDRGDYGYTF
- TRBJ1-5 TRBV7-9 - TGTGCCAGCAGCTTAGCATTGGGCGACAATCAGCCCCAGCATTTT CASSLALGDNQPQHF
- TRBJ1-5 TRBV6-6 TRBD1 TGTGCCAGCACCGAAACAGGGGTGGGTCAGCCCCAGCATTTT CASTETGVGQPQHF
few TRBJ1-1 TRBV6-6 - TGTGCCAGCAACCTACAGGGTAGCACTGAAGCTTTCTTT CASNLQGSTEAFF
- TRBJ2-7 TRBV2 - TGTGCCATCCAGGGACAACCTAAGCCCTACGAGCAGTACTTC CAIQGQPKPYEQYF
- TRBJ2-7 TRBV9 - TGTGCCAGCAGCCCAACAGGGTACGGAGTGTACGAGCAGTACTTC CASSPTGYGVYEQYF
- TRBJ2-1 TRBV30 - TGTGCCTGGAGTGACGGGGATGAGCAGTTCTTC CAWSDGDEQFF
- TRBJ2-7 TRBV5-1 - TGCGCCAGCAGCTCCCTTAGAGAGCAGTACTTC CASSSLREQYF
- TRBJ2-5 TRBV5-6 TRBD2 TGTGCCAGCAGCTTGGCTAGCGGGGGGGGCGAGACCCAGTACTTC CASSLASGGGETQYF
- TRBJ2-7 TRBV4-1 - TGCGCCAGCAGGGCAGGGGACCACGAGCAGTACTTC CASRAGDHEQYF
- TRBJ2-4 TRBV7-2 TRBD1 TGTGCCAGCAGCTTCTGGGACAGTCCCATTCAGTACTTC CASSFWDSPIQYF
- TRBJ2-1 TRBV18 TRBD2 TGTGCCAGCTCATCGGGACTAGCGGGGGGTTCCTACAATGAGCAGTTCTTC CASSSGLAGGSYNEQFF
- TRBJ2-3 TRBV27 TRBD1 TGTGCCAGCAGGCCGATGGACAGGGAACGTACGCAGTATTTT CASRPMDRERTQYF
- TRBJ1-2 TRBV28 - TGTGCCAGCAGTTCGGGAGGGGATGACTATGGCTACACCTTC CASSSGGDDYGYTF
- TRBJ1-2 TRBV7-9 TRBD1 TGTGCCAGCAGTGAGGGGACAGATGGCTACACCTTC CASSEGTDGYTF
- TRBJ1-6 TRBV6-1 - TGTGCCAGCAGTGCCCTGGACTCAGAAATTTCACCCCTCCACTTT CASSALDSEISPLHF
- TRBJ1-3 TRBV7-3 TRBD1 TGTGCCAGCAGCCTTACAGGGGACGGAAACACCATATATTTT CASSLTGDGNTIYF
- TRBJ1-2 TRBV6-1 - TGTGCCAGCAGTCCTAGGGGTGAGATCTATGGCTACACCTTC CASSPRGEIYGYTF
- TRBJ2-1 TRBV2 - TGTGCCAGCAACGTGGGCGGGGACGCCTACAATGAGCAGTTCTTC CASNVGGDAYNEQFF
- TRBJ1-2 TRBV15 - TGTGCCACCAGCAGAGATGTGGGAGTAACCTATGGCTACACCTTC CATSRDVGVTYGYTF
- TRBJ1-6 TRBV19 TRBD1 TGTGCCAGTAAACTTTCGACAGGGAATTCACCCCTCCACTTT CASKLSTGNSPLHF
- TRBJ1-6 TRBV5-1 TRBD1 TGCGCCAGCAGCTTACAGGGGGCAGGAAATTCACCCCTCCACTTT CASSLQGAGNSPLHF
once TRBJ2-1 TRBV10-3 TRBD2 TGTGCCATCAGTGAATTAGCGGGGGTTAACTACAATGAGCAGTTCTTC CAISELAGVNYNEQFF
once TRBJ2-2 TRBV4-2 TRBD2 TGTGCCAGCAGCCAAGGGACTAGCCTCGTATTCGGGGAGCTGTTTTTT CASSQGTSLVFGELFF
- TRBJ2-1 TRBV10-2 - TGCGCCAGCAGTTTCGGGGGGCCCTACAATGAGCAGTTCTTC CASSFGGPYNEQFF
- TRBJ1-2 TRBV11-2 TRBD1 TGTGCCAGCAGCGCCGGGACAGGGTTCTATGGCTACACCTTC CASSAGTGFYGYTF
- TRBJ1-1 TRBV7-8 - TGTGCCAGCAGCTTAGCGTTTATGAACACTGAAGCTTTCTTT CASSLAFMNTEAFF
- TRBJ1-5 TRBV4-3 - TGCGCCAGCAGCCAAGATATCAATCAGCCCCAGCATTTT CASSQDINQPQHF
- TRBJ2-1 TRBV5-4 - TGTGCCAGCAGCTTAGGGAGGCTGTCCTACAATGAGCAGTTCTTC CASSLGRLSYNEQFF
- TRBJ2-1 TRBV18 TRBD2 TGTGCCAGCTCGACTAGCGGGGGTTACAATGAGCAGTTCTTC CASSTSGGYNEQFF
- TRBJ2-3 TRBV27 - TGTGCCAGCACAACAGGGTTGAATACGCAGTATTTT CASTTGLNTQYF
- TRBJ1-2 TRBV5-6 - TGTGCCAGCAGCTTGGTCGACAGATCCTATGGCTACACCTTC CASSLVDRSYGYTF